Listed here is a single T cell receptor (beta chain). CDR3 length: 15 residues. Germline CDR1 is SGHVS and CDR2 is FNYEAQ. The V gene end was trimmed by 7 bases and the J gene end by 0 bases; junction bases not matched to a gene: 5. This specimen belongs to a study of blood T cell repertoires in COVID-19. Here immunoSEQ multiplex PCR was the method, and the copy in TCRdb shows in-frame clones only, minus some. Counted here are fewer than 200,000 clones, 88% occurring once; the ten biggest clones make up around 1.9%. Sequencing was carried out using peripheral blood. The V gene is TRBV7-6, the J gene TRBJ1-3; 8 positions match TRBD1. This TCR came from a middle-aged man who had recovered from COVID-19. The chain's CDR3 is CASKTTGGSGNTIYF. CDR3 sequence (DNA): TGTGCCAGCAAGACCACAGGGGGCTCTGGAAACACCATATATTTT. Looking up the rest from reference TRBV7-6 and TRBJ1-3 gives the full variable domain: GAGVSQSPRYKVTKRGQDVALRCDPISGHVSLYWYRQALGQGPEFLTYFNYEAQQDKSGLPNDRFSAERPEGSISTLTIQRTEQRDSAMYRCASKTTGGSGNTIYFGEGSWLTVV.